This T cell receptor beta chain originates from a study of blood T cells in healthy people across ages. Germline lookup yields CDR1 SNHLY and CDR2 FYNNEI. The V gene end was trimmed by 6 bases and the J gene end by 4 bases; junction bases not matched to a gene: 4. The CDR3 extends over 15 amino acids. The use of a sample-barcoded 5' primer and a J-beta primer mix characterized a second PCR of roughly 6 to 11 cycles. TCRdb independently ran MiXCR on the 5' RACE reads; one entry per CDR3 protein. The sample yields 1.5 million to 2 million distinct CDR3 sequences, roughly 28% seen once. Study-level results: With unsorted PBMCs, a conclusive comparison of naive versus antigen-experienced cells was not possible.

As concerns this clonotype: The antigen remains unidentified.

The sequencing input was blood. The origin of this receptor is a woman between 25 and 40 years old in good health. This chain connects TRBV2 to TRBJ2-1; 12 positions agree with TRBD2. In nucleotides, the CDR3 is TGTGCCAGCAGGATTACTAGCGGGGGGTACAATGAGCAGTTCTTC. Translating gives CASRITSGGYNEQFF. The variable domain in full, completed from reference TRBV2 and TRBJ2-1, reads EPEVTQTPSHQVTQMGQEVILRCVPISNHLYFYWYRQILGQKVEFLVSFYNNEISEKSEIFDDQFSVERPDGSNFTLKIRSTKLEDSAMYFCASRITSGGYNEQFFGPGTRLTVL.